Sequencing of this TCR beta chain was carried out in a study of early T cells in non-severe SARS-CoV-2 infection. Study context: The input, bulk RNA from unsorted whole blood, was sequenced, and chains were unpaired.

cDNA molecules, individually, were tagged with unique molecular identifiers. TCRdb reprocessed the 5' RACE reads with MiXCR, giving one entry per CDR3 protein. There are under 70,000 distinct CDR3 sequences in the sample; approximately 11% occur only once, and approximately 10% lies in the top ten. V lost 2 bases and J lost 3; bases outside the gene matches: 10. The CDR3 is made up of 19 amino acids. Germline V lookup: CDR1 SGHTA, CDR2 FQGNSA. This clonotype was seen repeatedly, ten times or more. The TCR originated in an adult who was a healthcare worker with PCR-confirmed SARS-CoV-2 infection or an uninfected control (not recorded which). The specimen sequenced was whole blood. The rearrangement links TRBV7-2 to TRBJ2-1; 13 bases agree with TRBD2. The DNA for the CDR3 is TGTGCCAGCAGCTTAATGAGCGGACTAGCGGGAGATATCTACAATGAGCAGTTCTTC. Translation gives CASSLMSGLAGDIYNEQFF.